Shown below are 2 T cell receptor beta chains from a single sample sequenced in a study of metastatic and nonmetastatic thyroid tumors. Each patient went into thyroid surgery without having received any treatment. TCRdb re-called the PCR reads via MiXCR. In the table there are about 30,000 clones, around a quarter of which are singletons. The sample consisted of blood. The receptor set was obtained from a female donor with papillary thyroid cancer or a benign thyroid nodule (not recorded which). Some clones in this sample may be carry-over from other donors' samples.

This clone showed up just a few times. V usage is TRBV12-3 or TRBV12-4 and J usage is TRBJ1-2; tentatively, D is TRBD1 (5 bases). V was shortened by 11 bases and J by 0 bases, with 10 bases between the two germline ends. The CDR3 is 12 amino acids. In nucleotides, the CDR3 is TGTGCCGTAGGACACCCTAACTATGGCTACACCTTC. Encoded protein: CAVGHPNYGYTF.

Worth noting for this clone: At one boundary the junction diverges from the germline segment, which might be a read error. J is TRBJ2-7 and V is TRBV4-2; 8 bases line up with TRBD2. The CDR3 loop spans 17 amino acids. The germline CDR1 and CDR2 sequences are LGHNA and YNFKEQ. The CDR3 loop reads CVSIQEGGLAGRYEQYF. The CDR3 region has the DNA TGTGTCAGCATCCAAGAAGGGGGGCTAGCGGGCCGCTACGAGCAGTACTTC.